This T cell receptor (beta chain) is from a study of radiotherapy plus CTLA-4 blockade in lung cancer. In its sample, this clone was seen a few times. Profiled with immunoSEQ multiplex PCR; TCRdb holds only in-frame clones, not every one. In the table there are tens of thousands of clones, around nine tenths of which are singletons. This CDR3 contains 14 residues. Germline V gene lookup returns CDR1 MNHNY and CDR2 SVGAGI (reference sequence). V was clipped by 6 bases and J by 3 bases; unmatched bases: 8. The sequencing here drew on peripheral blood, taken from a patient treated with radiotherapy plus ipilimumab. This receptor was taken from a human donor with non-small cell lung cancer whose response to radiotherapy plus ipilimumab could not be evaluated. The chain recombines TRBV6-6 with TRBJ2-7; 7 nucleotides align to TRBD1. CDR3 in amino acids: CASSYPDRNYEQYF. The CDR3 nucleotides read TGTGCCAGCAGCTACCCGGACAGGAACTACGAGCAGTACTTC.